Sequencing of this T cell receptor (beta chain) was carried out in a study of blood T cell repertoires in COVID-19. The overall study: T cells, B-cell-depleted T cells, or PBMCs supplied cDNA or gDNA.

V shed 3 bases, J shed 0 bases, and the junction held 6 bases outside the gene matches. This CDR3 comprises 16 residues. CDR1 is SGHTA and CDR2 is FQGNSA in the germline V gene. Original analysis: Reference gene primer amplification yielded estimated nucleated cell counts. Only in-frame clones appear in the TCRdb table, and some are missing; sequencing was by immunoSEQ multiplex PCR. That table furnishes V, J and clone size, whereas the DNA furnished D and trimming. The profile shows tens of thousands of clones, 86% of them singletons. This clone was observed a handful of times. This chain joins TRBV7-2 and TRBJ2-7, with 9 positions matching TRBD2. The sample was peripheral blood. The sequence came from a human donor with active COVID-19. The donor label of this sample is uncertain. CDR3 region: CASSFSSGTSSYEQYF. CDR3 bases: TGTGCCAGCAGCTTCTCTAGCGGGACGAGCTCCTACGAGCAGTACTTC.